This TCR beta chain came from a study of a mutant IDH1 vaccine in newly diagnosed glioma. Using immunoSEQ multiplex PCR, the repertoire was profiled, and TCRdb retains in-frame clones only, with some absent. The repertoire holds some 42,000 clones, 80% to 90% seen once, with about 1.5% in the top ten. V was shortened by 3 bases and J by 4 bases, with 13 bases between the two germline ends. The CDR3 extends over 14 amino acids. CDR1 and CDR2 from the germline V gene are SGHTA and FQGNSA. This clone appeared once. Its specificity is not known. Indicated time point: week 5, during vaccination. Doses consisted of 300 ug of mutant IDH1 20-mer peptide each, paired with topical imiquimod.

The sequence was obtained from a man in his forties with glioma. The V call is TRBV7-2, the J call TRBJ2-7; D may be TRBD2 (6 bases). Sequenced here: PBMCs, sampled from a glioma patient whose treatment included an IDH1 peptide vaccine. CDR3 DNA sequence: TGTGCCAGCAGCTTTTCCAGGAGCGGGTACGAGCAGTACTTC. It encodes CASSFSRSGYEQYF.